This TCR beta chain emerged from a study of blood T cell repertoires in COVID-19. About the research overall: The samples span acute and convalescent COVID-19 from the United States, Italy and Spain.

Generated by immunoSEQ multiplex PCR, the TCRdb table keeps only in-frame clones and is missing some. Among 200,000 or so clones listed, about 88% were seen once. V gave up 6 bases and J gave up 2 bases; unmatched junction bases: 1. This CDR3 is 14 amino acids long. CDR1 is MNHNY, CDR2 SVGAGI, per germline (reference sequence). The specimen was peripheral blood. This chain joins TRBV6-6 and TRBJ1-6; 7 bases fit TRBD1. This clonotype was obtained from a man in his fifties or sixties with acute or convalescent COVID-19. For the CDR3, the DNA is TGTGCCAGCAGCCAGGGGGCCTATAATTCACCCCTCCACTTT. Translating it yields CASSQGAYNSPLHF.